Sequencing of this TCR beta chain was carried out in a study of blood T cell repertoires in COVID-19. Study as a whole: The United States, Italy and Spain provided the acute and convalescent COVID-19 samples. PBMCs, B-cell-depleted T cells, or T cells were the source of the cDNA or gDNA that made up the material.

Germline assignment: CDR1 SGHAT and CDR2 FQNNGV. The V end lost 5 bases, the J end lost 11 bases, and 10 bases lay between the germline ends. The CDR3 covers 11 residues. In the original processing: Using reference gene primer amplification, nucleated cell counts were estimated. Measured with immunoSEQ multiplex PCR; TCRdb has only the in-frame clones, and not every one. That table gives V, J and clone size, and the DNA gave D and trimming. The repertoire holds 130,000 to 150,000 clones, with around nine tenths as singletons. The chain employs TRBV11-2 and TRBJ2-4; TRBD2 might be the D (6 bases). The receptor was isolated from a woman aged 40 to 50 with acute or convalescent COVID-19. The sample comprised peripheral blood. CDR3 sequence (DNA): TGTGCCAGCAGCCCGGGACTCGTTCAGTACTTC. It encodes CASSPGLVQYF.